This TCR beta chain emerged from a study of tumor-infiltrating lymphocytes in primary liver carcinoma. The CDR3 extends over 18 amino acids. CDR1 and CDR2 from the germline V gene are MNHEY and SVGEGT. Trimming took 2 bases from V and 4 from J; bases not matched to a gene: 13. A constant-region primer primed TCR beta cDNA synthesis from around 500 ng of total RNA. Nested multiplex PCR, run for three rounds with slightly modified ARM-PCR, yielded TCR beta libraries. Primers for the first two PCR rounds were TRBV1-TRBV30 forward primers and a C-beta reverse primer (about 9 cycles per round). Using its own MiXCR run on the multiplex PCR reads, TCRdb lists one record per CDR3 protein. The sample lists approximately 320,000 distinct CDR3 sequences; about three fifths were seen once. Unsorted whole blood served as the source of blood RNA, and germline DNA was extracted as well.

The chain carries TRBV6-2 or TRBV6-3 and TRBJ2-5, with 10 bases identical to TRBD1. Sequenced material: peripheral blood. This sequence originates from a woman under 40 with primary liver carcinoma and hepatitis B virus infection. Written as DNA, the CDR3 is TGTGCCAGCAGTTACGGGACAGGGGAGAGGGCGTACCGAGAGACCCAGTACTTC. Its protein is CASSYGTGERAYRETQYF.